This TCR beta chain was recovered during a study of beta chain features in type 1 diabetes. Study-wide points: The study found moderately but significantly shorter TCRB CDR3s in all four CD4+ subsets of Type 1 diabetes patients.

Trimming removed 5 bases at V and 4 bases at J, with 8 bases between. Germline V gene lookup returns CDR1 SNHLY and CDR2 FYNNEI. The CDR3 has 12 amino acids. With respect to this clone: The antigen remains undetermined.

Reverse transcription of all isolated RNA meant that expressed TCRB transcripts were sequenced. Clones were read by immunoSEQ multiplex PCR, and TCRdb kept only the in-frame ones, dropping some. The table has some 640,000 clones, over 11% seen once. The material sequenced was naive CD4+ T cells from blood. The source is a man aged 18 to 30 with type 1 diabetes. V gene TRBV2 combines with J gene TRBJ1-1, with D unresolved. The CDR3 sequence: CASSRGGTEAFF. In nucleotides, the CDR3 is TGTGCCAGCAGTCGGGGAGGCACTGAAGCTTTCTTT.